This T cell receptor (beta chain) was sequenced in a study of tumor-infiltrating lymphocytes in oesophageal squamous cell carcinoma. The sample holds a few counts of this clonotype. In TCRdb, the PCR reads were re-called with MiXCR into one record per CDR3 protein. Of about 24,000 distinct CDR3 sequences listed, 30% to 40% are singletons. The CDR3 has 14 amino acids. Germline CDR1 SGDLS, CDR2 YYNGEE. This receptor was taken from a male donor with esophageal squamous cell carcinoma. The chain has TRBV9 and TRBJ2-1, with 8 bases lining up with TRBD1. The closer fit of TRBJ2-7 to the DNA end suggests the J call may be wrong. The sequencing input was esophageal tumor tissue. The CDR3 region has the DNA TGTGCCAGCAGCAATCGACAGGGGTTCGGCGAGCAGTACTTC. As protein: CASSNRQGFGEQYF.